The clone carrying this TCR beta chain was detected once. This entry is derived from a study of T cell clones after liver transplantation. Study-level information: Liver transplant recipients had immunosuppression withdrawal attempted within 2 years. Third-party-reactive TCRbeta sequences from pre-transplant mixed lymphocyte reactions served as antigen-independent comparators. Until 12-24 months post-transplant, subjects got standard immunosuppression and no induction. Timepoints were pre-transplant, pre-withdrawal, and after withdrawal was completed or failed.

Generated by immunoSEQ multiplex PCR, the TCRdb table keeps only in-frame clones and is missing some. The table includes about 120,000 clones, about nine tenths detected once. The V end lost 6 bases, the J end lost 4 bases, and 17 bases lay between the germline ends. The CDR3 is 14 residues long. CDR1 and CDR2 (germline): SGHRS, YFSETQ. This TCR came from a human patient who received a liver transplant. The graft donor may account for some of the T cells. This chain links TRBV5-1 with TRBJ2-7, with D unclear. This specimen consisted of CD4+ T cells from blood, obtained 12 months after liver transplant. Here the CDR3 DNA reads TGCGCCAGCACCTCGACTGGCTTGACATACGAGCAGTACTTC. This sequence encodes CASTSTGLTYEQYF.